This T cell receptor beta chain came from a study of CXCR3-negative and CXCR3-positive naive CD8 T cells. General observations from the study: Sequencing showed both naive subsets with comparably high diversity, and memory CD8+ cells much lower. Whereas memory cells differed, naive CXCR3-negative and CXCR3-positive cells shared similar TRBV-TRBJ usage. TRB CDR3 hydrophobicity was greater in CXCR3-positive naive cells than in CXCR3-negative naive cells.

Every CD8+ T cell subset underwent triplicate sorting at about 300,000 cells apiece. Naive CD8+ T cells carried a CD45RO-CCR7+CD27+CD95- phenotype. The CDR3 runs 17 residues. Germline V lookup: CDR1 LGHNA, CDR2 YSLEER. For this clonotype: Its antigen is currently unknown.

5' RACE with UMI labels generated the TRB cDNA libraries. Reanalyzing the 5' RACE reads, TCRdb keeps one entry per CDR3 protein, without DNA. Reported are about 56,000 distinct CDR3 sequences; the ten largest clones contain around 0.8%. The sequencing sample was made of naive CXCR3+ CD8+ T cells from blood. Subset meaning: CD45RO-CCR7+CD27+CD95- naive CD8+ T cells expressing CXCR3 (TNR3+). This chain links TRBV4-3 with TRBJ2-5; as DNA is missing, the TRBD2 call by TCRdb cannot be tested. This TCR was sampled from a human donor in good health. Some clones in this sample may be carry-over from other donors' samples. The CDR3 is CASSQDPRLAGEETQYF.